One and the same sample provided the 32 T cell receptor beta chains below, sequenced in a study of blood T cells in healthy people across ages. The second PCR ran about 6 to 12 cycles with a sample-barcoded 5' primer and J-beta primers. TCRdb itself ran the 5' RACE reads through MiXCR, one entry per CDR3 protein. The table shows fewer than 1,000,000 distinct CDR3 sequences, with approximately 44% occurring only once. Sequencing used blood. The receptor set was obtained from a man in his fifties or sixties in good health.

This clonotype came up a few times. This rearrangement joins TRBV25-1 to TRBJ2-1; a possible D gene is TRBD2 (7 bases). The V gene lost 7 bases and the J gene lost 6 bases, with 13 bases spanning the gap. Per germline, CDR1 MGHDK and CDR2 SYGVNS. The CDR3 loop spans 13 amino acids. CDR3 bases: TGTGCCAGCATTGCGGGGGCCCCCAATGAGCAGTTCTTC. Encoded protein: CASIAGAPNEQFF. The variable domain in full, with the rest retrieved from reference TRBV25-1 and TRBJ2-1, is EADIYQTPRYLVIGTGKKITLECSQTMGHDKMYWYQQDPGMELHLIHYSYGVNSTEKGDLSSESTVSRIRTEHFPLTLESARPSHTSQYLCASIAGAPNEQFFGPGTRLTVL.

The sample holds a few counts of this clonotype. The chain uses TRBV14 and TRBJ2-1, with 7 bases identical to TRBD1. In germline, CDR1 is SGHDN, CDR2 FVKESK. The junction had 8 bases not matched to a gene; V was cut back by 2 bases and J by 7 bases. CDR3 length: 15 residues. The CDR3 region is CASSQRRQGRNEQFF. DNA for the CDR3: TGTGCCAGCAGCCAACGTCGACAGGGAAGGAATGAGCAGTTCTTC.

The J gene is TRBJ1-5, the V gene TRBV28, with D perhaps matching TRBD1 (6 bases). Trimming cost V 1 base and J 2 bases, with 9 bases left between them. The CDR3 sequence is 15 residues long. Germline assignment: CDR1 MDHEN and CDR2 SYDVKM. In DNA, the CDR3 is TGTGCCAGCAGTTTATTGCCAGGGGGCAATCAGCCCCAGCATTTT. Its translation: CASSLLPGGNQPQHF. The full variable domain, completed using reference TRBV28 and TRBJ1-5, is DVKVTQSSRYLVKRTGEKVFLECVQDMDHENMFWYRQDPGLGLRLIYFSYDVKMKEKGDIPEGYSVSREKKERFSLILESASTNQTSMYLCASSLLPGGNQPQHFGDGTRLSIL.

A few counts support this clonotype. The rearrangement joins TRBV28 to TRBJ2-7; D possibly matches TRBD1 or TRBD2 (5 bases each). V shed 4 bases and J shed 5 bases, with 21 bases lying between them. Germline V lookup: CDR1 MDHEN, CDR2 SYDVKM. CDR3 length: 16 amino acids. The CDR3 coding sequence is TGTGCCAGCAGTTCCTTAAGCGGCCCACGGGGCCACGAGCAGTACTTC. Translation gives CASSSLSGPRGHEQYF.

The sample holds a few counts of this clonotype. This rearrangement joins TRBV7-2 to TRBJ1-5, with unresolved D. The CDR3 contains 16 residues. The germline V gene has CDR1 SGHTA and CDR2 FQGNSA. The germline V and J ends were trimmed by 1 base and 2 bases, with 12 bases remaining between them. In nucleotides, the CDR3 is TGTGCCAGCAGCTTAGAGTACGGTTCTGGCAATCAGCCCCAGCATTTT. Protein product: CASSLEYGSGNQPQHF.

This clonotype was counted once. The V gene is TRBV6-4, the J gene TRBJ1-1; 7 nucleotides align to TRBD1. This CDR3 spans 17 amino acids. CDR1 and CDR2 (germline): MRHNA, SNTAGT. V lost 5 bases, J lost 1 base, and 13 bases stayed unmatched. This chain's CDR3 is CASSCAPDRVRNTEAFF. In nucleotides, the CDR3 is TGTGCCAGCAGTTGCGCCCCTGACAGGGTAAGGAACACTGAAGCTTTCTTT.

This clonotype was recorded once. V gene TRBV6-2 or TRBV6-3 combines with J gene TRBJ2-5; 7 bases line up with TRBD2. The J call may not be correct, given that the DNA end is closer to TRBJ2-7. There are 13 residues in the CDR3. Germline lookup yields CDR1 MNHEY and CDR2 SVGEGT. The chain's CDR3 is CASSNPGGYEQYF. CDR3 DNA: TGTGCCAGCAGTAACCCGGGGGGCTACGAGCAGTACTTC.

V and J are TRBV9 and TRBJ2-1; TRBD2 might be the D (6 bases). CDR3 length: 15 amino acids. Per germline, CDR1 SGDLS and CDR2 YYNGEE. The V and J ends lost 4 bases and 5 bases respectively, with 16 bases between them. The CDR3: CASSLSGTSNNEQFF. CDR3 in DNA: TGTGCCAGCAGCCTCTCCGGGACTTCAAACAATGAGCAGTTCTTC.

This sequence joins TRBV3-1 and TRBJ2-6; 7 bases fit TRBD1. This CDR3 has 17 residues. Unmatched junction bases numbered 10, after V lost 4 bases and J lost 4 bases. Germline V CDR1 and CDR2: LGHDT, YNNKEL (reference sequence). The CDR3 region has the DNA TGTGCCAGCAGCCGAGTACAGGGGATGGGCGGGGCCAACGTCCTGACTTTC. Its protein product is CASSRVQGMGGANVLTF.

The J gene is TRBJ2-7, the V gene TRBV20-1; TRBD2 is a possible D gene (6 bases). This CDR3 has 17 residues. V was trimmed by 1 base and J by 2 bases, leaving 21 bases between them. Germline CDR1 is DFQATT and CDR2 is SNEGSKA (reference sequence). The CDR3 DNA is TGCAGTGCTAGAGTCCACACCGGGACTCACGAAACCTACGAGCAGTACTTC. This translates into CSARVHTGTHETYEQYF.

This clonotype was seen a few times. The rearrangement links TRBV25-1 to TRBJ2-1; D perhaps matches TRBD2 (6 bases). The germline gives CDR1 MGHDK, CDR2 SYGVNS. The CDR3 is made up of 14 amino acids. The germline V and J ends were trimmed by 3 bases and 8 bases, with 14 bases remaining between them. The CDR3 region has the DNA TGTGCCAGCAGTGATGGGGGGAATTTCCATGAGCAGTTCTTC. Encoded protein: CASSDGGNFHEQFF.

The gene calls are TRBV9 and TRBJ2-4; D ambiguous. The CDR3 is 14 amino acids. The germline V gene encodes CDR1 SGDLS and CDR2 YYNGEE. The V end was cut by 3 bases, the J end by 6 bases, with 13 bases between. The CDR3 protein is CASSAHRLGNIQYF. CDR3 bases: TGTGCCAGCAGCGCCCATAGGTTGGGAAACATTCAGTACTTC.

CDR3 sequence reads: CASSLTEMSTEAFF. The CDR3, as DNA: TGTGCCAGCAGCTTAACCGAGATGAGCACTGAAGCTTTCTTT. The chain joins TRBV7-3 to TRBJ1-1; D not resolved. The CDR3 has 14 amino acids. Per germline, CDR1 SGHTA and CDR2 FQGTGA. Between the trimmed V and J ends, which lost 0 bases and 4 bases, there was a span of 9 bases.

This sequence joins TRBV6-2 or TRBV6-3 and TRBJ2-7; D may be TRBD1 (5 bases). Deletions cut 2 bases from V and 0 bases from J, with 11 bases between. CDR3 length: 15 amino acids. Germline loops: CDR1 MNHEY, CDR2 SVGEGT. Here the CDR3 reads CASSYVTVISYEQYF. The CDR3 DNA sequence: TGTGCCAGCAGTTACGTGACAGTGATCTCCTACGAGCAGTACTTC.

The chain links TRBV6-5 to TRBJ2-7; TRBD2 might be the D (5 bases). CDR3 size: 16 residues. Germline-derived CDR1 and CDR2 are MNHEY and SVGAGI. V was shortened by 6 bases and J by 3 bases, with 21 bases between the two germline ends. CDR3 residues: CASSATGPQAGYEQYF. DNA for the CDR3: TGTGCCAGCAGCGCGACCGGGCCCCAGGCGGGCTACGAGCAGTACTTC.

The chain links TRBV4-3 to TRBJ2-5, with a tentative D call TRBD2 (5 bases). V lost 0 bases to trimming and J lost 11 bases, with 13 bases between them. This CDR3 contains 13 residues. Germline CDR1 and CDR2: LGHNA and YSLEER. The CDR3 sequence: CASSQEGRREQYF. The CDR3, as DNA: TGCGCCAGCAGCCAAGAGGGGAGAAGAGAGCAGTACTTC.

CDR3 coding DNA: TGTGCCAGCAGTTACTCAGGGGCGACGGCCAATCAGCCCCAGCATTTT. The encoded protein is CASSYSGATANQPQHF. V is TRBV6-2 or TRBV6-3 and J is TRBJ1-5, with D possibly being TRBD1 (5 bases). V lost 0 bases and J 3 bases, leaving 12 bases between the germline ends. The CDR3 runs 16 residues. Germline loops: CDR1 MNHEY, CDR2 SVGEGT.

This clonotype was seen only a few times. The V gene is TRBV4-1, the J gene TRBJ1-5, with 10 bases fitting TRBD1. There are 18 residues in the CDR3. V shed 1 base and J 5 bases; nucleotides not matched to a gene: 11. CDR1 is MGHRA and CDR2 is YSYEKL in the germline V gene. In nucleotides, the CDR3 is TGCGCCAGCAGCCAAGTCTTGACAGGGGGCGTAAAGGATCAGCCCCAGCATTTT. Its protein product is CASSQVLTGGVKDQPQHF.

J is TRBJ2-3 and V is TRBV6-1; a possible D gene is TRBD2 (6 bases). The CDR3 loop spans 14 amino acids. The V end was cut by 5 bases, the J end by 2 bases, with 11 bases between. Germline CDR1 and CDR2: MNHNS and SASEGT. CDR3 in amino acids: CASSPELATDTQYF. The CDR3 region has the DNA TGTGCCAGCAGTCCCGAACTAGCCACAGATACGCAGTATTTT.

This clonotype appeared a few times. The CDR3 nucleotides read TGTGCCAGCAGCGCGCGCGGTCAGGGGACCTACAATGAGCAGTTCTTC. Its translation: CASSARGQGTYNEQFF. The chain uses TRBV5-6 and TRBJ2-1, with D perhaps matching TRBD1 (6 bases). The V and J ends lost 4 bases and 2 bases respectively, with 16 bases between them. The CDR3 extends over 16 amino acids. Looked up from germline, CDR1 is SGHDT and CDR2 is YYEEEE.

The count of this clonotype is one. The rearrangement links TRBV10-2 to TRBJ1-5, with 7 bases fitting TRBD1. Germline trimming cut 8 bases from V and 6 bases from J; bases unmatched to any gene: 7. CDR1 and CDR2 from the germline V gene are WSHSY and SAAADI. The CDR3 has 13 amino acids. CDR3 sequence: CASGGGWGQPQHF. The CDR3 nucleotides read TGCGCCAGCGGAGGGGGCTGGGGTCAGCCCCAGCATTTT.

The J gene is TRBJ2-3, the V gene TRBV6-5, with 7 bases that match TRBD1. This CDR3 region has 14 residues. V was clipped by 5 bases and J by 2 bases; unmatched bases: 4. Germline V gene sequence: CDR1 MNHEY, CDR2 SVGAGI. The CDR3 coding sequence is TGTGCCAGCAGTGGCGACAGGGCCACAGATACGCAGTATTTT. Translation: CASSGDRATDTQYF.

The chain recombines TRBV20-1 with TRBJ2-2; D remains unclear. The CDR3 spans 15 residues. V was cut by 0 bases and J by 1 base, with 9 bases left in between. CDR1 is DFQATT and CDR2 is SNEGSKA in the germline V gene (reference sequence). CDR3 in amino acids: CSARDKGVNTGELFF. Written as DNA, the CDR3 is TGCAGTGCTAGAGATAAGGGTGTGAACACCGGGGAGCTGTTTTTT.

For this clonotype: At one boundary the junction diverges from the germline segment, which might be a read error. The rearrangement uses TRBV5-1 and TRBJ2-4; no clear D gene. Judging by the DNA end, TRBJ2-5 fits better; the J call may be wrong. The CDR3 is 12 residues long. From germline, CDR1 is SGHRS and CDR2 YFSETQ. DNA for the CDR3: TGCTCCAGCAGCTTATCCCAAGAGACCCAGTACTTC. The encoded protein is CSSSLSQETQYF.

The chain uses TRBV4-1 and TRBJ2-7; D gene uncertain. The CDR3 runs to 16 residues. Trimming left V 1 base short and J 2 bases short, with 15 bases between. CDR1 MGHRA and CDR2 YSYEKL come from the germline V gene. DNA of the CDR3: TGCGCCAGCAGCCAAGTAGATATGATTACTACCTACGAGCAGTACTTC. Protein sequence: CASSQVDMITTYEQYF.

This clonotype was seen a handful of times. This chain's CDR3 is CASSEFRTGGYEQYF. DNA of the CDR3: TGTGCCAGCAGCGAATTCAGGACAGGGGGCTACGAGCAGTACTTC. The V call is TRBV7-9, the J call TRBJ2-7, with 10 bases lining up with TRBD1. The CDR3 is made up of 15 amino acids. Unmatched junction bases numbered 7, after V lost 5 bases and J lost 3 bases. Germline V CDR1 and CDR2: SEHNR, FQNEAQ (reference sequence).

The chain has TRBV20-1 and TRBJ1-4, with a tentative D call TRBD1 (5 bases). CDR3 length equals 14 residues. The V end was cut by 4 bases, the J end by 7 bases, with 16 bases between. The germline gives CDR1 DFQATT, CDR2 SNEGSKA (reference sequence). The CDR3 spells CSATLTGGVEKLFF. The CDR3 nucleotides are TGCAGTGCTACTCTGACCGGAGGGGTTGAAAAACTGTTTTTT.

This clonotype was picked up a small number of times. The chain combines TRBV4-3 with TRBJ2-1, with 9 bases aligning to TRBD2. Germline-derived CDR1 and CDR2 are LGHNA and YSLEER. This CDR3 is built from 16 residues. After removal of 1 base from V and 8 bases from J, the junction contained 9 bases not matched to a gene. The CDR3 coding sequence is TGCGCCAGCAGCCAAGCTGGGGGACTAGCTATCGATGAGCAGTTCTTC. Translation gives CASSQAGGLAIDEQFF.

The chain has TRBV28 and TRBJ1-6, with D possibly TRBD1 on 6 matching bases. CDR1 is MDHEN, CDR2 SYDVKM, per germline. The V end lost 11 bases, the J end lost 0 bases, and 26 bases lay between the germline ends. This CDR3 comprises 19 residues. CDR3: CAGTIQGFRTSSYNSPLHF. The CDR3 DNA reads as TGTGCCGGCACCATACAGGGTTTCCGAACGAGCTCCTATAATTCACCCCTCCACTTT.

The V call is TRBV10-3, the J call TRBJ1-2; a possible D gene is TRBD1 (5 bases). Trimming shortened V by 2 bases and J by 4 bases, and 14 bases separated the two germline ends. The CDR3 spans 15 residues. Germline V gene data show CDR1 as ENHRY and CDR2 as SYGVKD. CDR3: CAISEGTGMVYGYTF. CDR3 in DNA: TGTGCCATCAGTGAGGGGACCGGGATGGTCTATGGCTACACCTTC.

V and J are TRBV12-3 or TRBV12-4 and TRBJ2-5, with 8 bases lining up with TRBD1. This CDR3 comprises 15 residues. Trimming removed 5 bases from V and 2 bases from J; junction bases left unmatched: 7. CDR3 protein: CASSVTGTGQETQYF. CDR3 bases: TGTGCCAGCAGTGTTACGGGGACAGGACAAGAGACCCAGTACTTC.

This clonotype has only one observation. A single base separates this from a much larger clone, so it may be a read error. This chain connects TRBV7-3 to TRBJ2-1; the match to TRBD2 covers 8 bases. The CDR3 has 18 amino acids. Germline-derived CDR1 and CDR2 are SGHTA and FQGTGA. Germline trimming cut 2 bases from V and 8 bases from J; bases unmatched to any gene: 17. The CDR3 DNA sequence: TGTGCCAGCAGCTTATTAGGCGCGGGGGGCCAGGAGGCGGATGAGCAGTTCTTC. Protein: CASSLLGAGGQEADEQFF.